A single sample is the source of the 6 T cell receptor beta chains below, sequenced in a study of cytomegalovirus exposure and HLA in healthy donors. The study ran its PCR with 60 Vbeta and 13 Jbeta primers. Clones were read by immunoSEQ multiplex PCR, and TCRdb kept only the in-frame ones, dropping some. The table lists 100,000 or so clones, about 74% of them singletons. The material sequenced was PBMCs. These TCRs come from a male donor in good health and CMV-seropositive.

The chain recombines TRBV19 with TRBJ1-3; tentatively, D is TRBD1 (5 bases). Germline V gene sequence: CDR1 LNHDA, CDR2 SQIVND (reference sequence). The V gene lost 5 bases and the J gene lost 1 base, with 15 bases spanning the gap. The CDR3 runs 16 residues. Here the CDR3 reads CASSLRWTSSGNTIYF. For the CDR3, the DNA is TGTGCCAGTAGTCTAAGGTGGACAAGTTCTGGAAACACCATATATTTT.

V usage is TRBV2 and J usage is TRBJ2-7, with 11 bases matching TRBD2. The V gene's germline CDR1 is SNHLY and CDR2 FYNNEI. The V and J ends lost 9 bases and 3 bases, in that order; junction bases with no gene match: 4. This CDR3 has 13 amino acids. The CDR3 loop is CASGLAGNYEQYF. In nucleotides, the CDR3 is TGTGCCAGTGGACTAGCGGGTAACTACGAGCAGTACTTC.

The rearrangement uses TRBV5-4 and TRBJ2-3; 8 positions match TRBD1. The ends lost 2 bases at V and 0 bases at J; junction bases unmatched: 2. Germline V gene sequence: CDR1 SGHNT, CDR2 YYREEE (reference sequence). The CDR3 spans 15 residues. DNA for the CDR3: TGTGCCAGCAGCTTCCAGGGGGCGAGCACAGATACGCAGTATTTT. It translates to CASSFQGASTDTQYF.

The rearrangement uses TRBV18 and TRBJ2-7; 8 bases are shared with TRBD1. Losses at the gene ends were 2 bases for V and 2 bases for J; bases not matched to a gene: 5. CDR1 KGHSH and CDR2 LQKENI come from the germline V gene. The CDR3 covers 15 residues. DNA of the CDR3: TGTGCCAGCTCACCAGGGACAGGCCCTACCTACGAGCAGTACTTC. Protein: CASSPGTGPTYEQYF. Filled out from reference TRBV18 and TRBJ2-7, the complete variable domain reads NAGVMQNPRHLVRRRGQEARLRCSPMKGHSHVYWYRQLPEEGLKFMVYLQKENIIDESGMPKERFSAEFPKEGPSILRIQQVVRGDSAAYFCASSPGTGPTYEQYFGPGTRLTVT.

This chain links TRBV11-2 with TRBJ2-2; TRBD2 matches 11 bases. The CDR3 contains 17 residues. Germline V gene lookup returns CDR1 SGHAT and CDR2 FQNNGV. J gave up 8 bases and V 1 base, and 9 bases lay outside the gene matches. CDR3: CASSLGGLAVPRGELFF. In nucleotides, the CDR3 is TGTGCCAGCAGCTTAGGGGGACTAGCGGTTCCGAGGGGGGAGCTGTTTTTT.

The gene calls are TRBV28 and TRBJ2-7; a possible D gene is TRBD2 (5 bases). The V end was cut by 3 bases, the J end by 3 bases, with 12 bases between. Germline CDR1 and CDR2: MDHEN and SYDVKM. CDR3 size: 14 residues. CDR3 loop: CASSFTGVVYEQYF. DNA for the CDR3: TGTGCCAGCAGTTTTACCGGGGTCGTCTACGAGCAGTACTTC.